The next 3 T cell receptor beta chains were all read from a single sample in a study of regulatory T cells in long-lasting Graves disease (dated by TCRdb to about 2021). Preparation of the library involved multiplex PCR. Sequencer: Illumina HiSeq 4000. CDR3 regions were amplified by Arm-PCR with iRepertoire HTBI primers to construct TCR beta libraries. The public reads were reprocessed in TCRdb via fastp at Q25 and MiXCR, keeping in-frame beta chains. Identical CDR3 proteins give one entry, which carries the most common genes and DNA. The sample data list approximately 500,000 distinct CDR3 sequences, and around a fifth of these were observed just once. Clones ranked in the top ten supply 6.5% to 9% of the sample. In light of the paper, this sample's time point label describes: persistent/refractory GD, antithyroid drugs over 5 years with positive TRAb. For both TCR sequencing and RNA sequencing, RNA was extracted from PBMCs using TRIzol.

Material: peripheral blood mononuclear cells (PBMCs), obtained when the disease was refractory, from a patient treated with antithyroid drugs. The receptors here all came from a female donor with Graves disease.

This clonotype was recorded many times. The CDR3 DNA is TGTGCCAGCAGCCCGGACACCTCGGGCTACACCTTC. It yields the protein CASSPDTSGYTF. This sequence joins TRBV3-1 and TRBJ1-2; a possible D gene is TRBD1 (5 bases). The CDR3 spans 12 residues. From germline, CDR1 is LGHDT and CDR2 YNNKEL (reference sequence). The V end lost 4 bases, the J end lost 8 bases, and 11 bases lay between the germline ends.

This clonotype was observed at least ten times. V and J are TRBV5-8 and TRBJ1-4; D gene unclear. V lost 5 bases and J 0 bases, leaving 11 bases between the germline ends. This CDR3 is 15 amino acids long. CDR1 SGHTS and CDR2 YDEGEE come from the germline V gene. Here the CDR3 DNA reads TGTGCCAGCAGACTTCAAGATACAACTAATGAAAAACTGTTTTTT. This codes for CASRLQDTTNEKLFF.

This clonotype was seen a handful of times. The V call is TRBV20-1, the J call TRBJ2-2; unclear D gene. The CDR3 is 14 residues long. Germline CDR1 reads DFQATT; CDR2 reads SNEGSKA (reference sequence). The germline V and J ends were trimmed by 5 bases and 4 bases, with 14 bases remaining between them. CDR3 coding DNA: TGCAGTGCTGTATGGATTTCGGCCACCGGGGAGCTGTTTTTT. Its translation: CSAVWISATGELFF.